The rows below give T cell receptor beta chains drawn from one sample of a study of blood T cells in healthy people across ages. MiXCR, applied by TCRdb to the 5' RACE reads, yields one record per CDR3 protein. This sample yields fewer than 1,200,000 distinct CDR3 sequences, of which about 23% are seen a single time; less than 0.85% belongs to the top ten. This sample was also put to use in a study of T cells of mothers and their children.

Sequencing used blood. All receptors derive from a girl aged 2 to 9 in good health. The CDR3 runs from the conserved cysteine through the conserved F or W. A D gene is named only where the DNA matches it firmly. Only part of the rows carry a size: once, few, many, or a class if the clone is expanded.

CASSPRWALSGYTF,TRBJ1-2,TRBV3-1,.,few
CASSLEWDSSYEQYF,.,TRBV7-8,TRBD1,few
CASTSTGAPYEQYF,.,TRBV28,TRBD1,.
CASSHRERETQYF,TRBJ2-5,TRBV3-1,.,few
CASSYAGAGWPQHF,TRBJ1-5,TRBV7-9,.,.
CASSPFRDNEQFF,.,TRBV4-2,.,few
CSVSRVETQYF,TRBJ2-5,TRBV29-1,.,few
CASGERWGWNYEQDF,TRBJ2-7,TRBV19,.,.
CSVETGAVNGYTF,TRBJ1-2,TRBV29-1,TRBD1,.
CATLFGGGENEQFF,TRBJ2-1,TRBV10-3,TRBD2,.
CSARALETQYF,TRBJ2-5,TRBV20-1,.,few
CASRGTLGYTF,TRBJ1-2,TRBV12-3/TRBV12-4,.,few
CASSRTLQTNEQFF,.,TRBV7-8,.,.
CASSPVGNEQFF,TRBJ2-1,TRBV7-2,.,.
CASMAFSGQETQYF,TRBJ2-5,TRBV5-1,TRBD2,.
CASSFNYGDTEAFF,TRBJ1-1,TRBV7-3,.,few
CASSLGDLVKETQYF,TRBJ2-5,TRBV12-3/TRBV12-4,.,.
CASSLYGGNEQFF,TRBJ2-1,TRBV27,.,few
CASSQRSGLAYNEQFF,TRBJ2-1,TRBV4-3,.,.
CASSLTRGTNEKLFF,TRBJ1-4,TRBV12-3/TRBV12-4,.,few
CASRLTQYTEAFF,TRBJ1-1,TRBV3-1,.,few
CASSIGQGDNEQFF,TRBJ2-1,TRBV16,TRBD1,few
CASSQDGTGFNEQFF,TRBJ2-1,TRBV4-3,TRBD1,many
CASSYQGRGKPFF,TRBJ1-4,TRBV6-6,.,few
CASSWTGTGGKETQYF,TRBJ2-5,TRBV28,TRBD1,few
CASSVGGGPFEQYF,TRBJ2-7,TRBV9,TRBD2,.
CASSAPTGLRNEQYF,TRBJ2-7,TRBV28,TRBD1,.
CASSPRQGGTYVQYF,TRBJ2-5,TRBV11-3,TRBD1,.
CAIRADLSSYEQYF,.,TRBV10-3,.,.
CASSRQPLAGVPNEQFF,TRBJ2-1,TRBV7-2,TRBD2,.
CSVAPLEAFETQYF,TRBJ2-5,TRBV29-1,.,.
CSVGMRLNEKLFF,TRBJ1-4,TRBV29-1,.,few
CASSQVRFGYTF,TRBJ1-2,TRBV3-1,.,.
CSVEPPNKNIQYF,TRBJ2-4,TRBV29-1,.,few
CASSHAGRESGNTIYF,TRBJ1-3,TRBV7-9,.,.
CASRPRDRPEDEQYF,TRBJ2-7,TRBV6-5,.,.
CASSPISSYEQYF,TRBJ2-7,TRBV12-3/TRBV12-4,.,few
CASSQGTGLEAFF,TRBJ1-1,TRBV4-2,.,few
CASSHNPGETQETQYF,TRBJ2-5,TRBV5-1,.,.
CASSLLQGAGNTIYF,TRBJ1-3,TRBV12-3/TRBV12-4,TRBD1,few
CSARDLNQPQHF,TRBJ1-5,TRBV20-1,.,few
CSVEVGGRNQPQHF,TRBJ1-5,TRBV29-1,.,few
CASVTVNEQFF,TRBJ2-1,TRBV5-6,.,.
CASSASGSHEQYF,TRBJ2-7,TRBV9,.,many
CASSSRGPGGVNTEAFF,TRBJ1-1,TRBV13,.,.
CASSLGPLQGNTF,TRBJ1-2,TRBV7-3,.,.
CAARDSHNEQFF,TRBJ2-1,TRBV6-2/TRBV6-3,TRBD1,few